This T cell receptor (beta chain) was captured in a study of blood T cell repertoires in COVID-19. The wider study: Samples taken during acute and convalescent COVID-19 were collected in the United States, Italy and Spain. In each case, the material was cDNA or gDNA derived from T cells, B-cell-depleted T cells, or PBMCs.

This CDR3 is built from 15 residues. The V gene lost 1 base and the J gene lost 7 bases, with 14 bases spanning the gap. Germline V gene lookup returns CDR1 LGHDT and CDR2 YNNKEL (reference sequence). Original analysis: Nucleated cell number was recorded as an estimate derived from reference gene primer amplification. Profiled with immunoSEQ multiplex PCR; TCRdb holds only in-frame clones, not every one. That table is the source of V, J and clone size, and D and trimming were worked out from the DNA. Of about 170,000 clones in the sample, 84% are singletons; the top ten hold under 3.5%. The Seattle patients joined while their infection was active and were tracked longitudinally afterward.

The gene calls are TRBV3-1 (or the pseudogene TRBV3-2) and TRBJ1-5; tentative D call: TRBD1 (5 bases). Sequenced material: peripheral blood. This receptor was obtained from a woman older than 75 with COVID-19, enrolled during active disease. CDR3 amino acids: CASSQASSGWQPQHF. CDR3 nucleotide sequence: TGTGCCAGCAGCCAAGCGAGCTCAGGGTGGCAGCCCCAGCATTTT.